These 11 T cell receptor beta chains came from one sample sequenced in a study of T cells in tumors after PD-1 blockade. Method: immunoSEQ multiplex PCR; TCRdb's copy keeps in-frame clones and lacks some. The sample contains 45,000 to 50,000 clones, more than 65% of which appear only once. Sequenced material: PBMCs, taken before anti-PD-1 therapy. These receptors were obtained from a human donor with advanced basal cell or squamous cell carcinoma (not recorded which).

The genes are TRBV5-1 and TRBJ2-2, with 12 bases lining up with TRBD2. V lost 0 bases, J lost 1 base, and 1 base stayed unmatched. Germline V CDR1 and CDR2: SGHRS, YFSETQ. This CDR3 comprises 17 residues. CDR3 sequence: CASSLETSGRNTGELFF. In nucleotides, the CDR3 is TGCGCCAGCAGCTTGGAGACTAGCGGGAGGAACACCGGGGAGCTGTTTTTT. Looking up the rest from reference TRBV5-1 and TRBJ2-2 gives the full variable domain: KAGVTQTPRYLIKTRGQQVTLSCSPISGHRSVSWYQQTPGQGLQFLFEYFSETQRNKGNFPGRFSGRQFSNSRSEMNVSTLELGDSALYLCASSLETSGRNTGELFFGEGSRLTVL.

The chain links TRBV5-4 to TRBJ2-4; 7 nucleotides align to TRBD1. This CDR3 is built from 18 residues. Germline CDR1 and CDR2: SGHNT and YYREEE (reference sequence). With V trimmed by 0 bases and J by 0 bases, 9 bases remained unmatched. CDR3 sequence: CASSLGTGRNLAKNIQYF. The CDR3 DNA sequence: TGTGCCAGCAGCTTGGGGACAGGCAGAAATCTAGCCAAAAACATTCAGTACTTC.

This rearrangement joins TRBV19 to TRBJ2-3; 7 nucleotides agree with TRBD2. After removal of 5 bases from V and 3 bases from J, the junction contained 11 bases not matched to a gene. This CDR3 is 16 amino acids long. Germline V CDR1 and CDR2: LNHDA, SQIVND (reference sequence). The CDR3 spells CASSPTRLAATDTQYF. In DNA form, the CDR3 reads TGTGCCAGTAGTCCCACCCGACTAGCCGCTACAGATACGCAGTATTTT.

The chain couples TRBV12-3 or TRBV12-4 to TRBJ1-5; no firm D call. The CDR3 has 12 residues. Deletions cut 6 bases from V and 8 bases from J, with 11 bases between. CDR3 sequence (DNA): TGTGCCAGCAGGGAGACTAACAAGCCCCAGCATTTT. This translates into CASRETNKPQHF.

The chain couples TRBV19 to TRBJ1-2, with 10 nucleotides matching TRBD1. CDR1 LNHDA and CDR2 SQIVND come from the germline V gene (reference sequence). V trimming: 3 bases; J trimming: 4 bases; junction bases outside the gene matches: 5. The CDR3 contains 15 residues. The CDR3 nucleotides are TGTGCCAGTAGTATCCCGGACAGGGGGGGCTATGGCTACACCTTC. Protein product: CASSIPDRGGYGYTF. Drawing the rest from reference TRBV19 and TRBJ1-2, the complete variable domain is DGGITQSPKYLFRKEGQNVTLSCEQNLNHDAMYWYRQDPGQGLRLIYYSQIVNDFQKGDIAEGYSVSREKKESFPLTVTSAQKNPTAFYLCASSIPDRGGYGYTFGSGTRLTVV.

The DNA of the CDR3 is TGTGCCAGCAGACCCGACAGATACAATGAGCAGTTCTTC. This codes for CASRPDRYNEQFF. This chain links TRBV6-5 with TRBJ2-1; maybe TRBD1 (5 bases). This CDR3 is built from 13 residues. In germline, CDR1 is MNHEY, CDR2 SVGAGI. V was trimmed by 6 bases and J by 4 bases, leaving 10 bases between them.

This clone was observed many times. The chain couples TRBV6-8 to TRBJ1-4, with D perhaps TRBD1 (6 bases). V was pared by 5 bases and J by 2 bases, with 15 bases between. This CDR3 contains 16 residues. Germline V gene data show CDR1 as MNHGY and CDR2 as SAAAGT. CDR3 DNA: TGTGCCAGCAGTCGTATCAGACAGGCTACTAATGAAAAACTGTTTTTT. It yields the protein CASSRIRQATNEKLFF.

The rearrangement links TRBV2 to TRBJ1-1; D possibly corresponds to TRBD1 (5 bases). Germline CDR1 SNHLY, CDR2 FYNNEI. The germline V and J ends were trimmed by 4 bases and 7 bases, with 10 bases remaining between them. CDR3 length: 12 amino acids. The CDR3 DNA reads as TGTGCCAGCAGTGCTGGGGGGGGTGAAGCTTTCTTT. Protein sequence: CASSAGGGEAFF. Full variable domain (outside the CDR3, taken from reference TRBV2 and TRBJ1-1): EPEVTQTPSHQVTQMGQEVILRCVPISNHLYFYWYRQILGQKVEFLVSFYNNEISEKSEIFDDQFSVERPDGSNFTLKIRSTKLEDSAMYFCASSAGGGEAFFGQGTRLTVV.

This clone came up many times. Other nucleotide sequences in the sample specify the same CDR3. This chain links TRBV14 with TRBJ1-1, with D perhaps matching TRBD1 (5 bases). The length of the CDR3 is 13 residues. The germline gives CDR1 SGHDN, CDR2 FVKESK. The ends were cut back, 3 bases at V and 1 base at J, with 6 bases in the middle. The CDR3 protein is CASSQGRNTEAFF. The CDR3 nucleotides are TGTGCCAGCAGCCAGGGGCGGAACACTGAAGCTTTCTTT.

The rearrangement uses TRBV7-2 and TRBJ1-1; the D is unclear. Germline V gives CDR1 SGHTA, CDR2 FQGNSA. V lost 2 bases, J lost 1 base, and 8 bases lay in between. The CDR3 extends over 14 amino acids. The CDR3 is CASSLMRGNTEAFF. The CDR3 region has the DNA TGTGCCAGCAGCTTAATGCGAGGGAACACTGAAGCTTTCTTT.

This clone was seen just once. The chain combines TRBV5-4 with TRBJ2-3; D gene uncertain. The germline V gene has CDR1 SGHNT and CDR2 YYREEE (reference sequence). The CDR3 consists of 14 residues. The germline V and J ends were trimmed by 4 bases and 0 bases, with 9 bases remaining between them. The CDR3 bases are TGTGCCAGCAGCCTGACTGGCAGCACAGATACGCAGTATTTT. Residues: CASSLTGSTDTQYF.